Below, 6 T cell receptor beta chains from the same sample are listed, as sequenced in a study of T cell repertoires in cytomegalovirus infection. A single record per CDR3 protein comes from TCRdb applying MiXCR to the reads. The sample contains approximately 240,000 distinct CDR3 sequences, 12% of which appear only once. The sample was PBMCs. These TCRs come from a human donor in good health (CMV status not recorded). Some clones in this sample may be carry-over from other donors' samples.

At least ten counts were recorded for this clonotype. The chain recombines TRBV6-1 with TRBJ1-2, with D perhaps matching TRBD1 (6 bases). The CDR3 covers 16 residues. The germline V gene encodes CDR1 MNHNS and CDR2 SASEGT. V was clipped by 5 bases and J by 6 bases, with 22 bases between them. The CDR3 sequence: CASSLGGGGHKNGYTF. In DNA, the CDR3 is TGTGCCAGCAGTTTGGGGGGCGGGGGGCATAAAAATGGCTACACCTTC.

This clonotype has a count of ten or more. The chain is built from TRBV7-8 and TRBJ2-1; D possibly corresponds to TRBD2 (5 bases). Germline V gene data show CDR1 as SGHVS and CDR2 as FQNEAQ. CDR3 length: 14 amino acids. Between the trimmed V and J ends, which lost 1 base and 3 bases, there was a span of 7 bases. CDR3 sequence (DNA): TGTGCCAGCAGCTTAGGAGGGATCTACAATGAGCAGTTCTTC. This codes for CASSLGGIYNEQFF. Looking up the rest from reference TRBV7-8 and TRBJ2-1 gives the full variable domain: GAGVSQSPRYKVAKRGQDVALRCDPISGHVSLFWYQQALGQGPEFLTYFQNEAQLDKSGLPSDRFFAERPEGSVSTLKIQRTQQEDSAVYLCASSLGGIYNEQFFGPGTRLTVL.

In its sample, this clonotype was seen many times. The chain is built from TRBV20-1 and TRBJ2-7; D possibly corresponds to TRBD2 (5 bases). Germline values: CDR1 DFQATT, CDR2 SNEGSKA (reference sequence). This CDR3 has 12 amino acids. V lost 0 bases to trimming and J lost 2 bases, with 5 bases between them. CDR3 DNA sequence: TGCAGTGCTAGAGAGCGGGCCTACGAGCAGTACTTC. Its translation is CSARERAYEQYF.

This chain links TRBV3-1 with TRBJ1-3; a possible D gene is TRBD1 (6 bases). Per germline, CDR1 LGHDT and CDR2 YNNKEL (reference sequence). V lost 6 bases and J 4 bases, leaving 13 bases between the germline ends. This CDR3 has 14 residues. As DNA, the CDR3 is TGTGCCAGCAGTGACAGGTCAAGGGGAAACACCATATATTTT. It codes for CASSDRSRGNTIYF.

This clonotype was picked up many times. The CDR3 loop is CASSLQTGQWSSGANVLTF. CDR3 coding DNA: TGTGCCAGCAGCTTACAAACGGGACAGTGGAGCTCTGGGGCCAACGTCCTGACTTTC. The J gene is TRBJ2-6, the V gene TRBV7-2; the match to TRBD1 covers 7 bases. The J segment lost 0 bases and the V segment lost 2 bases, leaving 10 bases of the junction unmatched. The CDR3 runs 19 residues. The germline V gene has CDR1 SGHTA and CDR2 FQGNSA.

This clonotype has at least ten counts. This chain connects TRBV7-2 to TRBJ2-5, with D tentatively TRBD1 (6 bases). V gave up 5 bases and J gave up 5 bases, with 12 bases separating them. The CDR3 loop spans 13 amino acids. Germline V gene sequence: CDR1 SGHTA, CDR2 FQGNSA. CDR3 protein: CASSLQGKETQYF. The DNA of the CDR3 is TGTGCCAGCAGCCTACAGGGAAAGGAGACCCAGTACTTC.